The 23 T cell receptor beta chains below all came from one sample that was sequenced in a study of beta chain features in type 1 diabetes. Whole-study results and caveats: In all four CD4+ subsets, TCRB CDR3 length was significantly, moderately reduced in type 1 diabetes.

Their antigens remain unidentified. Investigators reverse transcribed all isolated RNA, so they sequenced expressed TCRB transcripts. Profiled with immunoSEQ multiplex PCR; TCRdb holds only in-frame clones, not every one. The profile shows about 180,000 clones, around 7.8% of them singletons. The source material was central memory CD4+ T cells from blood. These receptors were obtained from a middle-aged woman with type 1 diabetes.

V usage is TRBV6-5 and J usage is TRBJ1-5; TRBD1 aligns across 9 bases. CDR3 length equals 13 residues. Germline V CDR1 and CDR2: MNHEY, SVGAGI. Trimming cost V 5 bases and J 4 bases; bases outside gene matches: 0. This chain's CDR3 is CASSDRGNQPQHF. In nucleotides, the CDR3 is TGTGCCAGCAGTGACAGGGGGAATCAGCCCCAGCATTTT.

V is TRBV7-2 and J is TRBJ2-3; possible D gene TRBD1, 5 bases. CDR1 SGHTA and CDR2 FQGNSA come from the germline V gene. The germline V and J ends were trimmed by 5 bases and 10 bases, with 16 bases remaining between them. The CDR3 extends over 13 amino acids. CDR3 sequence: CASSALDLGPQYF. The CDR3 DNA reads TGTGCCAGCAGCGCCCTAGACTTGGGGCCGCAGTATTTT.

This clone was recorded a few times. The rearrangement links TRBV18 to TRBJ1-6; maybe TRBD1 (6 bases). CDR1 is KGHSH, CDR2 LQKENI, per germline. The CDR3 extends over 15 amino acids. V dropped 8 bases and J dropped 9 bases, with 20 bases sitting between them. The CDR3 DNA reads as TGTGCCAGCCAATTCGGCGGGGGCCGGATTTCACCCCTCCACTTT. This codes for CASQFGGGRISPLHF.

This clone showed up just a few times. The rearrangement links TRBV2 to TRBJ1-1; 10 bases match TRBD1. Germline V gene data show CDR1 as SNHLY and CDR2 as FYNNEI. The CDR3 runs 13 residues. The ends lost 11 bases at V and 3 bases at J; junction bases unmatched: 6. The CDR3 loop is CAGDRGRDTEAFF. The DNA of the CDR3 is TGTGCCGGGGACAGGGGCCGGGACACTGAAGCTTTCTTT. Together with reference TRBV2 and TRBJ1-1, the CDR3 gives the full variable domain: EPEVTQTPSHQVTQMGQEVILRCVPISNHLYFYWYRQILGQKVEFLVSFYNNEISEKSEIFDDQFSVERPDGSNFTLKIRSTKLEDSAMYFCAGDRGRDTEAFFGQGTRLTVV.

V is TRBV9 and J is TRBJ1-6; no definite D call. V was trimmed by 0 bases and J by 9 bases, leaving 16 bases between them. This CDR3 has 16 amino acids. Germline-derived CDR1 and CDR2 are SGDLS and YYNGEE. CDR3 nucleotides: TGTGCCAGCAGCGTAGGGTCCTCAGGTCAAGGTTCACCCCTCCACTTT. Its protein is CASSVGSSGQGSPLHF. Variable domain in full (rest from reference TRBV9 and TRBJ1-6): DSGVTQTPKHLITATGQRVTLRCSPRSGDLSVYWYQQSLDQGLQFLIQYYNGEERAKGNILERFSAQQFPDLHSELNLSSLELGDSALYFCASSVGSSGQGSPLHFGNGTRLTVT.

V usage is TRBV10-3 and J usage is TRBJ2-1; D gene uncertain. The CDR3 runs 14 residues. Germline CDR1 and CDR2: ENHRY and SYGVKD. V was clipped by 10 bases and J by 3 bases, with 16 bases between them. The CDR3 is CATKYSDIYNEQFF. DNA for the CDR3: TGTGCCACCAAATACAGTGACATCTACAATGAGCAGTTCTTC.

The rearrangement links TRBV11-2 to TRBJ2-1; D might be TRBD2 (5 bases). Germline V CDR1 and CDR2: SGHAT, FQNNGV. Trimming shortened V by 3 bases and J by 10 bases, and 16 bases separated the two germline ends. This CDR3 has 14 residues. The chain's CDR3 is CASSFTSNQREQFF. In DNA form, the CDR3 reads TGTGCCAGCAGCTTCACCTCGAACCAGCGGGAGCAGTTCTTC.

V gene TRBV28 combines with J gene TRBJ2-7; TRBD2 agrees at 14 bases. The ends lost 7 bases at V and 6 bases at J; junction bases unmatched: 11. Germline-derived CDR1 and CDR2 are MDHEN and SYDVKM. The CDR3 runs 16 residues. CDR3 protein: CASTAGLAGEYAEQYF. For the CDR3, the DNA is TGTGCCAGCACAGCGGGACTAGCGGGAGAATATGCCGAGCAGTACTTC.

This clone has a handful of counts. J is TRBJ2-7 and V is TRBV15; 11 positions match TRBD1. This CDR3 comprises 16 residues. Per germline, CDR1 LNHNV and CDR2 YYDKDF (reference sequence). V was pared by 3 bases and J by 1 base, with 5 bases of the junction left unmatched. CDR3 protein: CATSSLGTGGSYEQYF. CDR3 coding DNA: TGTGCCACCAGCAGCCTAGGGACAGGGGGATCCTACGAGCAGTACTTC.

The chain employs TRBV14 and TRBJ2-5; perhaps TRBD1 as D (5 bases). In germline, CDR1 is SGHDN, CDR2 FVKESK. This CDR3 spans 14 amino acids. With 6 bases removed from V and 4 bases from J, the gap between germline ends came to 15 bases. CDR3 bases: TGTGCCAGCAGTCAAACAGGACGGCGAGAGACCCAGTACTTC. It specifies CASSQTGRRETQYF. The variable domain in full, with the rest retrieved from reference TRBV14 and TRBJ2-5, is EAGVTQFPSHSVIEKGQTVTLRCDPISGHDNLYWYRRVMGKEIKFLLHFVKESKQDESGMPNNRFLAERTGGTYSTLKVQPAELEDSGVYFCASSQTGRRETQYFGPGTRLLVL.

The V gene is TRBV4-3, the J gene TRBJ1-3, with 8 bases lining up with TRBD1. CDR3 length equals 13 residues. The ends lost 2 bases at V and 14 bases at J; junction bases unmatched: 8. Germline lookup yields CDR1 LGHNA and CDR2 YSLEER. DNA of the CDR3: TGCGCCAGCAGCCAACAAATGGACAGGGTATTATATTTT. It specifies CASSQQMDRVLYF.

This clone was seen more than once but under ten times. V and J are TRBV10-3 and TRBJ1-2, with D possibly being TRBD1 (5 bases). The CDR3 has 13 residues. Germline V gives CDR1 ENHRY, CDR2 SYGVKD. The ends were cut back, 2 bases at V and 9 bases at J, with 13 bases in the middle. The CDR3 sequence is CAISEGPGGSYTF. The CDR3 DNA sequence: TGTGCCATCAGTGAGGGACCCGGGGGAAGCTACACCTTC.

This clone was seen a few times. The V and J genes are TRBV28 and TRBJ2-5; D remains ambiguous. The CDR3 consists of 14 residues. Germline CDR1 MDHEN, CDR2 SYDVKM. Trimming cost V 6 bases and J 2 bases, with 13 bases left between them. The CDR3: CASRPNRDQETQYF. The CDR3 bases are TGTGCCAGCAGACCCAACAGAGATCAAGAGACCCAGTACTTC. The whole variable domain, filled in from reference TRBV28 and TRBJ2-5, reads DVKVTQSSRYLVKRTGEKVFLECVQDMDHENMFWYRQDPGLGLRLIYFSYDVKMKEKGDIPEGYSVSREKKERFSLILESASTNQTSMYLCASRPNRDQETQYFGPGTRLLVL.

The genes are TRBV5-8 and TRBJ1-1; D uncertain. Trimming left V 1 base short and J 6 bases short, with 13 bases between. Germline loops: CDR1 SGHTS, CDR2 YDEGEE. This CDR3 region has 14 residues. The CDR3 protein is CASSLRREGSEAFF. The CDR3 DNA reads TGTGCCAGCAGCTTGAGGAGGGAAGGCTCTGAAGCTTTCTTT.

This chain uses TRBV6-5 with TRBJ2-7; 8 nucleotides agree with TRBD2. Germline V gene sequence: CDR1 MNHEY, CDR2 SVGAGI. This CDR3 region has 13 residues. The V gene end was trimmed by 7 bases and the J gene end by 3 bases; junction bases not matched to a gene: 5. Here the CDR3 reads CASTPSGSYEQYF. CDR3 nucleotides: TGTGCCAGCACCCCCAGCGGGAGCTACGAGCAGTACTTC.

This clone was seen more than once but under ten times. V and J are TRBV30 and TRBJ1-5, with 10 bases aligning to TRBD1. V was clipped by 5 bases and J by 6 bases; unmatched bases: 4. This CDR3 has 13 residues. The germline V gene has CDR1 GTSNPN and CDR2 SVGIG (reference sequence). The CDR3 loop is CAWDRGPGQPQHF. In DNA form, the CDR3 reads TGTGCCTGGGACAGGGGGCCGGGTCAGCCCCAGCATTTT.

A few counts support this clone. This chain joins TRBV9 and TRBJ1-1; D not resolved. The V gene's germline CDR1 is SGDLS and CDR2 YYNGEE. The CDR3 consists of 13 residues. Deletions cut 0 bases from V and 5 bases from J, with 8 bases between. The CDR3: CASSVEPGTEAFF. The CDR3 DNA reads as TGTGCCAGCAGCGTAGAGCCCGGGACTGAAGCTTTCTTT. Full variable domain (rest looked up from reference TRBV9 and TRBJ1-1): DSGVTQTPKHLITATGQRVTLRCSPRSGDLSVYWYQQSLDQGLQFLIQYYNGEERAKGNILERFSAQQFPDLHSELNLSSLELGDSALYFCASSVEPGTEAFFGQGTRLTVV.

This clone has a handful of counts. The V call is TRBV29-1, the J call TRBJ1-1; 11 bases agree with TRBD1. This CDR3 region has 13 residues. After removal of 5 bases from V and 5 bases from J, the junction contained 4 bases not matched to a gene. CDR1 SQVTM and CDR2 ANQGSEA come from the germline V gene. CDR3 bases: TGCAGCGTTTCCGGGACAGGGGGAACTGAAGCTTTCTTT. This codes for CSVSGTGGTEAFF.

The V gene is TRBV19, the J gene TRBJ2-2, with 7 nucleotides matching TRBD2. J gave up 0 bases and V 4 bases, and 8 bases lay outside the gene matches. Germline CDR1 is LNHDA and CDR2 is SQIVND (reference sequence). The CDR3 is 17 amino acids. CDR3 residues: CASSKEYAGANTGELFF. The CDR3 bases are TGTGCCAGTAGTAAAGAATATGCGGGGGCGAACACCGGGGAGCTGTTTTTT. Together with reference TRBV19 and TRBJ2-2, the CDR3 gives the full variable domain: DGGITQSPKYLFRKEGQNVTLSCEQNLNHDAMYWYRQDPGQGLRLIYYSQIVNDFQKGDIAEGYSVSREKKESFPLTVTSAQKNPTAFYLCASSKEYAGANTGELFFGEGSRLTVL.

This clone has more than one count but fewer than ten. The rearrangement uses TRBV28 and TRBJ1-2, with TRBD1 matching 8 bases. Germline loops: CDR1 MDHEN, CDR2 SYDVKM. The CDR3 covers 13 residues. The CDR3 DNA reads as TGTGTCACAGGGGGAATAGCGAACTATGGCTACACCTTC. Translation gives CVTGGIANYGYTF.

The chain couples TRBV4-3 to TRBJ2-6, with D possibly matching TRBD1 (6 bases). Germline CDR1 and CDR2: LGHNA and YSLEER. The CDR3 length is 15 residues. V was pared by 5 bases and J by 2 bases, with 10 bases between. CDR3 nucleotides: TGCGCCAGCAGCTCGGGACACCCTGGGGCCAACGTCCTGACTTTC. It encodes CASSSGHPGANVLTF.

This clone has a handful of counts. The CDR3 nucleotides read TGTGCCAGCAGCTTAGAAGGGGGCCGCAATGAGCAGTTCTTC. This sequence encodes CASSLEGGRNEQFF. The chain has TRBV7-2 and TRBJ2-1; 7 nucleotides match TRBD1. V trimming: 1 base; J trimming: 6 bases; junction bases outside the gene matches: 3. Looked up from germline, CDR1 is SGHTA and CDR2 is FQGNSA. The CDR3 extends over 14 amino acids.

The chain carries TRBV18 and TRBJ1-1; D gene unclear. Germline V CDR1 and CDR2: KGHSH, LQKENI. The V end was cut by 0 bases, the J end by 4 bases, with 6 bases between. The CDR3 runs to 13 residues. CDR3 residues: CASSPPSSTEAFF. CDR3 DNA: TGTGCCAGCTCACCACCCTCCAGCACTGAAGCTTTCTTT. Full variable domain (outside the CDR3, taken from reference TRBV18 and TRBJ1-1): NAGVMQNPRHLVRRRGQEARLRCSPMKGHSHVYWYRQLPEEGLKFMVYLQKENIIDESGMPKERFSAEFPKEGPSILRIQQVVRGDSAAYFCASSPPSSTEAFFGQGTRLTVV.